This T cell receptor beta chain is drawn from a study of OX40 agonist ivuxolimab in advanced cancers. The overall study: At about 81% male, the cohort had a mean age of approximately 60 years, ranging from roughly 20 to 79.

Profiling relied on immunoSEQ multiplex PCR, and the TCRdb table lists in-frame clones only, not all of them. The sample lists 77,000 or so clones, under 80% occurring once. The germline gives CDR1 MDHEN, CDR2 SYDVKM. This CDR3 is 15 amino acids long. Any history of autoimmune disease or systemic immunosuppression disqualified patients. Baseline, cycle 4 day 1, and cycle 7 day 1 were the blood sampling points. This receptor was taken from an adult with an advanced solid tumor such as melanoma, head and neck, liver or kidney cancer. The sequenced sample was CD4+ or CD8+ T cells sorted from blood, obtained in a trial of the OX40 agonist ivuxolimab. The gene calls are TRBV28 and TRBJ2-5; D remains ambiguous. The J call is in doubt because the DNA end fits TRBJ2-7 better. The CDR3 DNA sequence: TGTGCCAGCGCCGTTCTGGCGGCACCCTCCTACGAGCAGTACTTC. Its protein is CASAVLAAPSYEQYF.